This T cell receptor (beta chain) was captured by sequencing in a study of CXCR3-negative and CXCR3-positive naive CD8 T cells (dated by TCRdb to about 2019). In the study overall: Roughly 150 million TRB reads were obtained in total, roughly 1.5 +/- 0.3 million reads per library. The diversity and physicochemical repertoire analyses included some 11 donors pooled from two independent experiments. The TRBV-TRBJ cluster analysis covered naive subsets from roughly five donors and memory cells from 3 donors.

Reading the germline V gene (reference sequence) gives CDR1 LGHDT and CDR2 YNNKEL. Taken from cysteine to phenylalanine, the CDR3 has 19 residues. This entry has no DNA. Study-wide findings and limitations: Freshly isolated PBMCs were used for most assays because CXCR3 expression went down partially after cryopreservation. Because surface CD5, which has been linked to self-reactivity in mice, was comparable between naive subsets, TCR interaction strength was also inferred from TRB CDR3 physicochemical properties. Repertoire diversity was comparably high in both naive subsets but much lower in memory CD8+ T cells. Compared with CXCR3-negative naive cells, CXCR3-positive naive cells had TRB CDR3s with higher hydrophobicity (lower Kidera factor 4), lower energy, and higher strength and volume indices. Within the same donor, TRBV-TRBJ usage looked similar between naive CXCR3-negative and CXCR3-positive cells, but memory cells had distinct patterns.

As for this clonotype: Its recognized antigen is unknown.

Each CD8+ T cell subset was flow-sorted in triplicate, and 300,000 cells per subset were placed directly into RLT lysis buffer. Naive CD8+ T cells were defined stringently as CD45RO-CCR7+CD27+CD95- to exclude memory contaminants. Using standard density gradient centrifugation, peripheral blood mononuclear cells were isolated from buffy coats. A FACSAria III was used to flow-sort naive CD8+ T cells into CXCR3-negative and CXCR3-positive populations. Total RNA was extracted from sorted cells with an RNeasy Mini Kit. For sequencing, a NextSeq 550 was employed. The Human TCR Profiling Kit (MiLaboratory) was used to prepare UMI-labeled 5' RACE TRB cDNA libraries. cDNA synthesis used the entire amount of extracted RNA, and PCR amplification then used the entire amount of cDNA produced. Libraries were prepared in parallel using an identical number of PCR cycles. The authors' pipeline ran thus. About 53,000 +/- 9,400 unique UMI-labeled TRB cDNA molecules per library were extracted with MIGEC and MiXCR, with at least two reads per UMI required. On average, about 40,000 +/- 10,000 functional in-frame TRB CDR3 nucleotide clonotypes lacking stop codons were found per library. After downsampling to 5000 UMI-labeled TRB molecules per sample, diversity metrics, including normalized Shannon-Wiener and Chao1, were computed in VDJtools. VDJtools was used to calculate clonotype-size-weighted physicochemical properties of the central five CDR3 residues, namely interaction energy, strength, volume and Kidera factor 4. TCRdb reprocessed the sequencing reads and holds a single record per CDR3 protein sequence, with no DNA. TCRdb, not the original authors, processed these V and J calls. The table held for this sample gives approximately 100,000 distinct CDR3 sequences. Of the sample, roughly 0.38% falls within the top ten clones.

The sequence was obtained from a human donor in good health. Some clones in this sample may be carry-over from other donors' samples. The sequence links TRBV3-1 to TRBJ1-5; TCRdb picks TRBD1, but there is no DNA to check that call. Sequencing was performed on naive CXCR3+ CD8+ T cells from blood. According to the study, the label for this sample's cell subset or site signals: CD45RO-CCR7+CD27+CD95- naive CD8+ T cells expressing CXCR3 (TNR3+). The CDR3 protein: CASSQEGGGQGAYNQPQHF.